This T cell receptor beta chain appears in the sequencing data of a study of spatial heterogeneity in lung cancer. General study points: Tumor mutation counts were tracked by expanded intratumoral alpha and beta TCR counts.

Germline V lookup: CDR1 SQVTM, CDR2 ANQGSEA. CDR3 length: 12 amino acids. Trimming removed 7 bases from V and 3 bases from J, with 13 bases in between. TCRdb reprocessed the 5' RACE reads via MiXCR and lists one record per CDR3 protein. The profile covers a few thousand distinct CDR3 sequences, with 7.8% appearing a single time and approximately 15% taken by the ten largest. This clonotype was counted ten times or more. Its cognate antigen is unknown. Time point reported: sample taken at primary tumor resection. Without sorting, whole RNA was sequenced from tumor, nontumor lung or frozen PBMC. The clonotype originates from a female donor with early-stage non-small cell lung cancer. The sequencing used lung tumor tissue, collected at surgery. This chain joins TRBV29-1 and TRBJ2-7; D is perhaps TRBD1 (5 bases). The CDR3 loop is CSAWGQSYEQYF. CDR3 DNA sequence: TGCAGCGCGTGGGGCCAAAGCTACGAGCAGTACTTC.